This TCR beta chain was recorded in a study of OX40 agonist ivuxolimab in advanced cancers. Study-wide context: The dose of intravenous ivuxolimab that patients received every 2 weeks ranged from 0.01 to 10 mg/kg. Dose-escalation patients had hepatocellular carcinoma, melanoma, renal cell or head and neck cancer.

The assay was immunoSEQ multiplex PCR, and TCRdb's table has in-frame clones only and misses some. The repertoire consists of about 20,000 clones, with around nine tenths occurring once and the leading ten covering around 60%. Study-wide findings and caveats: On average, CD8+ T cells had more expanded clones than CD4+.

As to this clone: Its antigen is undetermined.

CDR1 and CDR2 (germline): SQVTM, ANQGSEA. V trimming: 3 bases; J trimming: 0 bases; junction bases outside the gene matches: 6. CDR3 length: 15 residues. The sequence derives from an adult with an advanced solid tumor such as melanoma, head and neck, liver or kidney cancer. The sample was CD4+ or CD8+ T cells sorted from blood, taken in a trial of the OX40 agonist ivuxolimab. J is TRBJ2-7 and V is TRBV29-1, with 9 positions matching TRBD1. CDR3 nucleotides: TGCAGCGTTGAGATGGACAGGGGCTTCTCCTACGAGCAGTACTTC. Its translation is CSVEMDRGFSYEQYF.